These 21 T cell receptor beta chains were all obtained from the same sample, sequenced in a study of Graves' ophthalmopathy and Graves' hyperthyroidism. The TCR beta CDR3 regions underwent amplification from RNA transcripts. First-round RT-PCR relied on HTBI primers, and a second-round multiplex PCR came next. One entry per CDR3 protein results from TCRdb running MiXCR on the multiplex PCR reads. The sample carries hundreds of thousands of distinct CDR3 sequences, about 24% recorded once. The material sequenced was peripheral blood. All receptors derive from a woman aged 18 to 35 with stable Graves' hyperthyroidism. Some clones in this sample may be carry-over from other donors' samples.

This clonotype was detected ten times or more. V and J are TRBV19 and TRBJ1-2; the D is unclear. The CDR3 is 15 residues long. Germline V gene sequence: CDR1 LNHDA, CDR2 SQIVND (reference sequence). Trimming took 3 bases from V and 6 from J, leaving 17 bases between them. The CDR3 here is CASSIEGVMVDGYTF. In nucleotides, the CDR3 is TGTGCCAGTAGTATTGAGGGTGTGATGGTTGATGGCTACACCTTC.

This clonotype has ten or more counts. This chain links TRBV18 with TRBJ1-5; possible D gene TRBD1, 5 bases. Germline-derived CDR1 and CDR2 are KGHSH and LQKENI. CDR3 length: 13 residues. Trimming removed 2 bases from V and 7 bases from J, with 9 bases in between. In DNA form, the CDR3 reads TGTGCCAGCTCACCAGGGAGGGACCAGCCCCAGCATTTT. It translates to CASSPGRDQPQHF.

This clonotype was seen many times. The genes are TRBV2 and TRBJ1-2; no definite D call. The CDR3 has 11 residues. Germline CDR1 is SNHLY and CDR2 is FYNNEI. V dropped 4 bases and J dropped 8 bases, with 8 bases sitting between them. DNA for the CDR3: TGTGCCAGCAGTGTAGCCAGCGGCTACACCTTC. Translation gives CASSVASGYTF.

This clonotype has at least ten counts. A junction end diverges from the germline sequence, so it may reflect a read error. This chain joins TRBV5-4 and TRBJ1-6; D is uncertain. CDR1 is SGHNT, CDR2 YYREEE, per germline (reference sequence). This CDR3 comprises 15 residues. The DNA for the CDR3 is TGTGCCAGCAGCTCTGATTACTCCAATAATTCACCCCTCCACTTT. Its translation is CASSSDYSNNSPLHF. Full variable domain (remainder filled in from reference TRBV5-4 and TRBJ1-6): ETGVTQSPTHLIKTRGQQVTLRCSSQSGHNTVSWYQQALGQGPQFIFQYYREEENGRGNFPPRFSGLQFPNYSSELNVNALELDDSALYLCASSSDYSNNSPLHFGNGTRLTVT.

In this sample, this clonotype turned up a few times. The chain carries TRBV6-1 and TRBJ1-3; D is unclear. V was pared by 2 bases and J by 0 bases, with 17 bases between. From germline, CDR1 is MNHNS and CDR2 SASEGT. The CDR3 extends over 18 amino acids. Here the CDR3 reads CASSEFTGQTTSGNTIYF. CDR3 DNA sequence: TGTGCCAGCAGTGAATTCACGGGTCAGACCACCTCTGGAAACACCATATATTTT.

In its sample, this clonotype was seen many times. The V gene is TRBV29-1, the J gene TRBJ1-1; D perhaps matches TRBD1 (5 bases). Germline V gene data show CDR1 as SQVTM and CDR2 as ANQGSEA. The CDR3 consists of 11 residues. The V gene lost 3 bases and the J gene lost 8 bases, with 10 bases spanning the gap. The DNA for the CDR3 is TGCAGCGTTGATAAGGGGCGGGAAGCTTTCTTT. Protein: CSVDKGREAFF.

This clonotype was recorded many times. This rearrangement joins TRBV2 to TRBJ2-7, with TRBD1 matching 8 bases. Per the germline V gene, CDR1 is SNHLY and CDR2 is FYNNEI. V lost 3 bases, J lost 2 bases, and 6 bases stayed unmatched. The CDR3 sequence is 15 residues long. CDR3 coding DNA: TGTGCCAGCAGTGAGTCGGGCAGGGGGCCCTACGAGCAGTACTTC. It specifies CASSESGRGPYEQYF.

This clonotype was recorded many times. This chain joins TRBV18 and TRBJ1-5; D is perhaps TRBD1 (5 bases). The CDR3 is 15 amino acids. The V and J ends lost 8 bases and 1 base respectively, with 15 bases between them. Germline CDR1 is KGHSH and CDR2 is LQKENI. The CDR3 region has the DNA TGTGCCAGCAGTCCACTCGGGGGGAGCAATCAGCCCCAGCATTTT. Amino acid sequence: CASSPLGGSNQPQHF. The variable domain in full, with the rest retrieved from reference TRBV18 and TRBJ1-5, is NAGVMQNPRHLVRRRGQEARLRCSPMKGHSHVYWYRQLPEEGLKFMVYLQKENIIDESGMPKERFSAEFPKEGPSILRIQQVVRGDSAAYFCASSPLGGSNQPQHFGDGTRLSIL.

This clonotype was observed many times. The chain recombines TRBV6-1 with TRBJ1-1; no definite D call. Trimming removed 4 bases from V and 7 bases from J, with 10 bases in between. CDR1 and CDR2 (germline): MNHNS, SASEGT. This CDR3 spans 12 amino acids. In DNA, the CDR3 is TGTGCCAGCAGTGTTGGTTTGGATGAAGCTTTCTTT. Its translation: CASSVGLDEAFF.

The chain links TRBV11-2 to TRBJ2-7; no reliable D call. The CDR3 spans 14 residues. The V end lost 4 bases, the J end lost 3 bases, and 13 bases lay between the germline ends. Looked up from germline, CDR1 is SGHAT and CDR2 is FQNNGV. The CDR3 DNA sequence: TGTGCCAGCAGCTCGGGCGACAACGTCTACGAGCAGTACTTC. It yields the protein CASSSGDNVYEQYF.

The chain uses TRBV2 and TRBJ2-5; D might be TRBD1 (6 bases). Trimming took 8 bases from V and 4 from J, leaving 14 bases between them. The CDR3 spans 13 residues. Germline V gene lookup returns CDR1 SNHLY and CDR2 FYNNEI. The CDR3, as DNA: TGTGCCAGCTGCCGGGACACCGGAGAGACCCAGTACTTC. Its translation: CASCRDTGETQYF.

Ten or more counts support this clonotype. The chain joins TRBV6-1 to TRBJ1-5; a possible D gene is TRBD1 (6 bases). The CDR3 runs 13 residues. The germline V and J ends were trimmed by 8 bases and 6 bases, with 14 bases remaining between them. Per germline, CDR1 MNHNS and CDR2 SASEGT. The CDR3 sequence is CASWRGGGQPQHF. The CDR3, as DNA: TGTGCCAGCTGGAGGGGGGGCGGTCAGCCCCAGCATTTT.

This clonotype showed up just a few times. CDR3 region: CATNRAPNTEAFF. For the CDR3, the DNA is TGTGCCACCAACAGGGCCCCAAACACTGAAGCTTTCTTT. The chain has TRBV6-1 and TRBJ1-1; perhaps TRBD1 as D (6 bases). Germline V CDR1 and CDR2: MNHNS, SASEGT. Deletions cut 10 bases from V and 2 bases from J, with 14 bases between. The CDR3 extends over 13 amino acids.

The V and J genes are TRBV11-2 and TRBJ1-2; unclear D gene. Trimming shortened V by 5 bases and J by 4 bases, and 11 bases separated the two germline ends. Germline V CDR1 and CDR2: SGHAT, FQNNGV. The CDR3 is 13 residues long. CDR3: CASSAGSSYGYTF. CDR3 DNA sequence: TGTGCCAGCAGCGCCGGGAGCTCCTATGGCTACACCTTC. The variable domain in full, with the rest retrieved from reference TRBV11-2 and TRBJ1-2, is EAGVAQSPRYKIIEKRQSVAFWCNPISGHATLYWYQQILGQGPKLLIQFQNNGVVDDSQLPKDRFSAERLKGVDSTLKIQPAKLEDSAVYLCASSAGSSYGYTFGSGTRLTVV.

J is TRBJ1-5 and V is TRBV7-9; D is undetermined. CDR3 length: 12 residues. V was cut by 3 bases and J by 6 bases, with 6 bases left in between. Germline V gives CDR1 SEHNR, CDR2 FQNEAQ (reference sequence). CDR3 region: CASSFEVQPQHF. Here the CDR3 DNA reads TGTGCCAGCAGCTTTGAAGTTCAGCCCCAGCATTTT.

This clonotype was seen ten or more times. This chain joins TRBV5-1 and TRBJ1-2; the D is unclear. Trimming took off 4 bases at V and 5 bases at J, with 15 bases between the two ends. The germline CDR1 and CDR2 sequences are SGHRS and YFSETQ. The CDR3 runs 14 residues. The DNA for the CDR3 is TGCGCCAGCAGCCCCCGGACGGAACCTTATGGCTACACCTTC. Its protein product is CASSPRTEPYGYTF.

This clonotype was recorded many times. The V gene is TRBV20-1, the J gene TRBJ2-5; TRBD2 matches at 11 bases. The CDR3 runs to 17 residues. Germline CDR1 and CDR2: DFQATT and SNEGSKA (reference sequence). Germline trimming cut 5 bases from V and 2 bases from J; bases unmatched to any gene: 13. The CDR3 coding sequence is TGCAGTGCTTCTCCCTATCTGACTAGCGGGAATCAAGAGACCCAGTACTTC. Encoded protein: CSASPYLTSGNQETQYF.

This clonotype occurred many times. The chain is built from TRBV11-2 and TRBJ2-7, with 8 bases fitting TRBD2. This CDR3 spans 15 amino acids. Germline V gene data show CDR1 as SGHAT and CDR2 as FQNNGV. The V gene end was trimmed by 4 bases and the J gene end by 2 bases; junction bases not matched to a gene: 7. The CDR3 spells CASSSSGSGAYEQYF. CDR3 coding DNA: TGTGCCAGCAGCTCGAGCGGGAGTGGAGCCTACGAGCAGTACTTC.

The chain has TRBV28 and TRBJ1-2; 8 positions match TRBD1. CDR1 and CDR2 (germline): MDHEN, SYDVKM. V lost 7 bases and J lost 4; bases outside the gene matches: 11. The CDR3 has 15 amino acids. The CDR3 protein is CASIKAPGQVYGYTF. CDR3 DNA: TGTGCCAGCATAAAGGCTCCGGGACAGGTCTATGGCTACACCTTC.

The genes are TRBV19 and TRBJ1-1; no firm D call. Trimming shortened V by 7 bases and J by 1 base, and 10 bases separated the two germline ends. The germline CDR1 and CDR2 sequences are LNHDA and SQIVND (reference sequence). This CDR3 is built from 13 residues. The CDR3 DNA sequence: TGTGCCAGTATCGCAGCCACGAACACTGAAGCTTTCTTT. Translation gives CASIAATNTEAFF.

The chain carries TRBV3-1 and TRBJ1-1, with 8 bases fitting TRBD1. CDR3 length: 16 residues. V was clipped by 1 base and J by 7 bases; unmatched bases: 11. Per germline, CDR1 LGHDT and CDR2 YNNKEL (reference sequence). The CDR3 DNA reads TGTGCCAGCAGCCAAGTGCGGACAGGGCATAGTGATGAAGCTTTCTTT. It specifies CASSQVRTGHSDEAFF. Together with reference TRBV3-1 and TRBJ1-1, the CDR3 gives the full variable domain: DTAVSQTPKYLVTQMGNDKSIKCEQNLGHDTMYWYKQDSKKFLKIMFSYNNKELIINETVPNRFSPKSPDKAHLNLHINSLELGDSAVYFCASSQVRTGHSDEAFFGQGTRLTVV.